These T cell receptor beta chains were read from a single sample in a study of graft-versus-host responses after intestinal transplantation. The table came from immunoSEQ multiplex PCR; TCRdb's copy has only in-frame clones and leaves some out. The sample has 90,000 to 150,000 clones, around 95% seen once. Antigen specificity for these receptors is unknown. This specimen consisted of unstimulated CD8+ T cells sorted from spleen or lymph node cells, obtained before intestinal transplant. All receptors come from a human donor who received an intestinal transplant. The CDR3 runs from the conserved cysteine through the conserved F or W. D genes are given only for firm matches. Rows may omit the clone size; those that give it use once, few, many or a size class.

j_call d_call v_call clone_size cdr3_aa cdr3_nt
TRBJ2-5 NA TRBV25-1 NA CASSEFVSGRQETQYF TGTGCCAGCAGTGAATTTGTTTCGGGCAGACAAGAGACCCAGTACTTC
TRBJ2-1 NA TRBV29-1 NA CSVPGRRSYNEQFF TGCAGCGTCCCAGGGCGGCGCTCCTACAATGAGCAGTTCTTC
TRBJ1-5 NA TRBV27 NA CASSWAEGGQPQHF TGTGCCAGCAGTTGGGCAGAGGGAGGTCAGCCCCAGCATTTT
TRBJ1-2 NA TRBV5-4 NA CASSSGPGGYTF TGTGCCAGCAGCTCGGGGCCTGGTGGCTACACCTTC
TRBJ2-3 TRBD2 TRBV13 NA CASSLVLAGGSFSTDTQYF TGTGCCAGCAGCTTAGTACTAGCGGGAGGTTCCTTTAGCACAGATACGCAGTATTTT
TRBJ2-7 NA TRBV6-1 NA CASSEFWGPTYEQYF TGTGCCAGCAGTGAATTTTGGGGTCCTACCTACGAGCAGTACTTC
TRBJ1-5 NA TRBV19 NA CASSIVLGDSNQPQHF TGTGCCAGTAGTATAGTCCTTGGGGATAGCAATCAGCCCCAGCATTTT
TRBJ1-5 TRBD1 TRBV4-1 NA CASSQDMPGWWDRNQPQHF TGCGCCAGCAGCCAAGATATGCCTGGTTGGTGGGACAGGAATCAGCCCCAGCATTTT
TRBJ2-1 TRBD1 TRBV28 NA CASSLSRAGGPEQFF TGTGCCAGCAGTTTAAGCCGAGCAGGGGGTCCTGAGCAGTTCTTC
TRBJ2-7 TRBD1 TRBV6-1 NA CASPTDREFFYEQYF TGTGCCAGCCCAACGGACAGGGAATTTTTCTACGAGCAGTACTTC
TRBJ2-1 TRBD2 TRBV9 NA CASSGGSSNEQFF TGTGCCAGCAGCGGCGGGAGTTCCAATGAGCAGTTCTTC
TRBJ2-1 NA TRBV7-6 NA CASSWRRYNEQFF TGTGCCAGCAGCTGGCGGAGGTACAATGAGCAGTTCTTC
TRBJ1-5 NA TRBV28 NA CATFRGWSNQPQHF TGTGCCACGTTCCGGGGTTGGAGCAATCAGCCCCAGCATTTT
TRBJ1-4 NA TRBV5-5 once CASSLLPETEKLFF TGTGCCAGCAGCTTGCTACCGGAGACTGAAAAACTGTTTTTT
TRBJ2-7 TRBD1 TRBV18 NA CASSQDRDRGFYEQYF TGTGCCAGCTCCCAGGACCGGGACAGGGGGTTCTACGAGCAGTACTTC
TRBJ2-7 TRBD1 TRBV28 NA CASSLIPGGRYEQYF TGTGCCAGCAGTTTAATACCAGGGGGACGGTACGAGCAGTACTTC
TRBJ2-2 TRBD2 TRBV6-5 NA CASSKGLSDTGELFF TGTGCCAGCAGCAAGGGACTATCGGACACCGGGGAGCTGTTTTTT
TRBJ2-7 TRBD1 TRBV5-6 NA CASSDGTGAYEQYF TGTGCCAGCAGCGACGGGACAGGGGCCTACGAGCAGTACTTC
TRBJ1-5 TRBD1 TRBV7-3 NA CASSRGQGGNQPQHF TGTGCCAGCAGCCGGGGACAGGGAGGCAATCAGCCCCAGCATTTT
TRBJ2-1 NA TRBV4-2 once CASSPAGSDTEQFF TGTGCCAGCAGCCCGGCCGGGTCTGACACGGAGCAGTTCTTC
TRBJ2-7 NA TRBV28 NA CASSLGARVPIYEQYF TGTGCCAGCAGTTTGGGGGCCAGGGTTCCGATCTACGAGCAGTACTTC
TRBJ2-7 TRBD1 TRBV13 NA CASAEPGQGLYEQYF TGTGCCAGCGCAGAGCCGGGACAGGGCCTCTACGAGCAGTACTTC
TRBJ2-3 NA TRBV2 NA CASRKSEDGDTDTQYF TGTGCCAGCAGAAAGTCGGAGGACGGAGACACAGATACGCAGTATTTT
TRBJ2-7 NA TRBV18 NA CASSPPTRDKGHYEQYF TGTGCCAGCTCACCACCGACGCGGGATAAAGGACACTACGAGCAGTACTTC
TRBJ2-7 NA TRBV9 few CASSVAEGHEQYF TGTGCCAGCAGCGTAGCTGAGGGTCACGAGCAGTACTTC
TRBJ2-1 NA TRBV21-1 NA CANGSLSSYNEQFF TGTGCCAACGGGAGCCTGAGCTCCTACAATGAGCAGTTCTTC
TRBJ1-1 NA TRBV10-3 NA CAIRVEFALNTEAFF TGTGCCATCAGGGTGGAGTTTGCCTTGAACACTGAAGCTTTCTTT
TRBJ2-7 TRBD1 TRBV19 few CASTPGTGAYEQYF TGTGCCAGTACCCCCGGGACAGGGGCCTACGAGCAGTACTTC
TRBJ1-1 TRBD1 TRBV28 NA CASILGDRNTEAFF TGTGCCAGCATCCTGGGGGACAGGAACACTGAAGCTTTCTTT
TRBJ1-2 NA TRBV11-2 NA CASSLDSRRGYGYTF TGTGCCAGCAGCTTAGATAGTCGCAGGGGATATGGCTACACCTTC
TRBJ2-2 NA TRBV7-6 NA CASSFGGSGELFF TGTGCCAGCAGCTTTGGGGGTTCCGGGGAGCTGTTTTTT
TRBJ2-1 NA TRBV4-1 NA CASSQDMASSYNEQFF TGCGCCAGCAGCCAAGATATGGCGAGCTCCTACAATGAGCAGTTCTTC
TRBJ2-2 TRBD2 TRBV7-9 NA CASSLAAIVLAGNTGELFF TGTGCCAGCAGCTTAGCAGCCATTGTCCTAGCGGGAAACACCGGGGAGCTGTTTTTT
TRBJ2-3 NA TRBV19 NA CASRVRLGTDTQYF TGTGCCAGTAGGGTTAGACTAGGCACAGATACGCAGTATTTT
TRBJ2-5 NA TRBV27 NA CASSSGRGYQETQYF TGTGCCAGCAGCTCCGGCAGGGGTTACCAAGAGACCCAGTACTTC
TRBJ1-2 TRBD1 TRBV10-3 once CAIRDSYYGYTF TGTGCCATCCGGGACAGTTACTATGGCTACACCTTC
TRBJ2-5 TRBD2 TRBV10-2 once CASGTSGVQETQYF TGCGCCAGTGGGACTAGCGGGGTCCAAGAGACCCAGTACTTC
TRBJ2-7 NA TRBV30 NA CAWSLPGGFYEQYF TGTGCCTGGAGCTTACCGGGGGGCTTCTACGAGCAGTACTTC
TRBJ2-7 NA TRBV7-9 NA CASSPTPGLYYEQYF TGTGCCAGCAGCCCAACGCCAGGTCTGTATTACGAGCAGTACTTC
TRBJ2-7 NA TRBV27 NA CASSPAGLLSSYEQYF TGTGCCAGCAGTCCCGCCGGCCTATTGAGCTCCTACGAGCAGTACTTC
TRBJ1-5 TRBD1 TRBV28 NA CASSLITGDYSNQPQHF TGTGCCAGCAGTCTCATTACAGGGGATTATAGCAATCAGCCCCAGCATTTT
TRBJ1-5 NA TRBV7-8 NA CASSSNNYLGRPILNQPQHF TGTGCCAGCAGCTCGAACAACTACCTGGGACGGCCGATTCTTAATCAGCCCCAGCATTTT
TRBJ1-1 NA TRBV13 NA CASSDGQTSHTEAFF TGTGCCAGCAGCGATGGACAGACCTCACACACTGAAGCTTTCTTT
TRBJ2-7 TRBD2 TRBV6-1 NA CASSEFLSGRYEQYF TGTGCCAGCAGTGAGTTCCTGAGCGGGAGGTACGAGCAGTACTTC
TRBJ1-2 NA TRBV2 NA CASSDSFVGRRGYGYTF TGTGCCAGCAGTGATAGTTTCGTTGGCCGCCGGGGCTATGGCTACACCTTC
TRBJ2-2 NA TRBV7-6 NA CASSLEAGDGELFF TGTGCCAGCAGCCTAGAGGCAGGGGACGGGGAGCTGTTTTTT
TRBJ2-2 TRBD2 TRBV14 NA CASSLISGRPLNTGELFF TGTGCCAGCAGCCTAATTAGCGGGAGGCCCCTGAACACCGGGGAGCTGTTTTTT
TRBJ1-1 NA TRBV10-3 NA CAISESGFFMNTEAFF TGTGCCATCAGTGAGTCGGGGTTTTTCATGAACACTGAAGCTTTCTTT
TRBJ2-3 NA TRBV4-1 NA CASSQSPRTIITHTQYF TGCGCCAGCAGCCAATCCCCGCGGACTATAATCACGCATACGCAGTATTTT
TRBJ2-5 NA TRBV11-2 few CASSLQETQYF TGTGCCAGCAGCCTACAAGAGACCCAGTACTTC
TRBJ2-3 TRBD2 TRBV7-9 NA CASRPENLAGVETDTQYF TGTGCCAGCAGACCCGAGAACCTAGCGGGAGTAGAAACAGATACGCAGTATTTT
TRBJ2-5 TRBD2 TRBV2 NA CASRAVGSGSTESLETQYF TGTGCCAGCAGGGCCGTGGGTAGCGGGAGCACTGAATCCCTGGAGACCCAGTACTTC
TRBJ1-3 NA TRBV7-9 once CASSLFKGVSSGNTIYF TGTGCCAGCAGCTTATTTAAGGGGGTTAGCTCTGGAAACACCATATATTTT
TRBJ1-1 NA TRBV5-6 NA CASSLDHDLNTEAFF TGTGCCAGCAGCTTGGATCACGACCTAAACACTGAAGCTTTCTTT
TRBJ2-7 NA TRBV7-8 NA CASSPGVGTASSYEQYF TGTGCCAGCAGCCCAGGGGTGGGGACTGCCAGCTCCTACGAGCAGTACTTC
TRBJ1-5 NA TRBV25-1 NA CASSALGHSNQPQHF TGTGCCAGCAGTGCTCTGGGACATAGCAATCAGCCCCAGCATTTT
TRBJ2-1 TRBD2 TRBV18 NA CASSPPGLAGGYEQFF TGTGCCAGCTCACCACCCGGACTAGCGGGAGGCTATGAGCAGTTCTTC
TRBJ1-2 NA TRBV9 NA CASSVEVRDPGAFGDGYTF TGTGCCAGCAGCGTAGAGGTTAGGGACCCTGGTGCGTTTGGGGATGGCTACACCTTC
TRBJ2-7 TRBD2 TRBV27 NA CASSIDRGGRAEQYF TGTGCCAGCAGTATCGATCGGGGGGGGCGCGCCGAGCAGTACTTC
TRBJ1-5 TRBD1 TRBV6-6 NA CASSFPDRIHQPQHF TGTGCCAGCAGTTTCCCGGACAGGATTCATCAGCCCCAGCATTTT